This entry lists 28 T cell receptor beta chains sequenced from one sample in a study of blood T cell repertoires in COVID-19. Assay: immunoSEQ multiplex PCR; the TCRdb copy retains only in-frame clones and omits some. Of about 76,000 clones detected, 80% to 90% appear once; the ten largest clones hold 15% to 20%. Sequencing used peripheral blood. The receptors originated from a human donor in a cohort sampled during active COVID-19.

DNA for the CDR3: TGTGCCAGCAGCCCTCGTGCTGCGGATACGCAGTATTTT. This encodes CASSPRAADTQYF. The chain combines TRBV7-9 with TRBJ2-3; D is uncertain. Germline CDR1 and CDR2: SEHNR and FQNEAQ (reference sequence). The V end lost 5 bases, the J end lost 6 bases, and 12 bases lay between the germline ends. There are 13 residues in the CDR3.

As DNA, the CDR3 is TGTGCCACCTCAACAGTGAACACTGAAGCTTTCTTT. Amino acid sequence: CATSTVNTEAFF. The chain couples TRBV6-5 to TRBJ1-1; D ambiguous. Trimming left V 10 bases short and J 0 bases short, with 9 bases between. CDR3 length: 12 amino acids. Germline V gene data show CDR1 as MNHEY and CDR2 as SVGAGI.

The chain is built from TRBV28 and TRBJ2-3; 7 nucleotides match TRBD1. The length of the CDR3 is 14 residues. Per germline, CDR1 MDHEN and CDR2 SYDVKM. J gave up 1 base and V 5 bases, and 3 bases lay outside the gene matches. As DNA, the CDR3 is TGTGCCAGCAGTAATACAGGGGGCACAGATACGCAGTATTTT. This sequence encodes CASSNTGGTDTQYF.

CDR3 sequence (DNA): TGTGCCAGCAGTCCCCGGGTGGCCGCTGAAGCTTTCTTT. It codes for CASSPRVAAEAFF. The chain joins TRBV28 to TRBJ1-1; no clear D gene. CDR3 length equals 13 residues. The ends were cut back, 5 bases at V and 6 bases at J, with 13 bases in the middle. Germline assignment: CDR1 MDHEN and CDR2 SYDVKM.

The chain has TRBV6-4 and TRBJ1-5; 8 bases align to TRBD1. J was trimmed by 0 bases and V by 6 bases; bases with no gene match: 10. CDR1 and CDR2 (germline): MRHNA, SNTAGT. The CDR3 length is 17 residues. The CDR3 spells CASRPGQAGSSNQPQHF. The CDR3 DNA follows: TGTGCCAGCAGACCGGGACAGGCGGGATCTAGCAATCAGCCCCAGCATTTT.

The J gene is TRBJ2-3, the V gene TRBV6-2 or TRBV6-3; a possible D gene is TRBD2 (6 bases). Germline V gene sequence: CDR1 MNHEY, CDR2 SVGEGT. Trimming stripped 2 bases from V and 2 bases from J, with 11 bases between. The CDR3 covers 15 residues. CDR3 DNA sequence: TGTGCCAGCAGTTACACTAGCCAGCCCACAGATACGCAGTATTTT. It encodes CASSYTSQPTDTQYF.

The chain uses TRBV5-1 and TRBJ1-1; D is possibly TRBD1 (5 bases). CDR3 length: 14 residues. Trimming took off 4 bases at V and 6 bases at J, with 16 bases between the two ends. CDR1 is SGHRS, CDR2 YFSETQ, per germline. The CDR3 bases are TGCGCCAGCAGCCCTGGGGGAGCGGGCTCTGAAGCTTTCTTT. Protein sequence: CASSPGGAGSEAFF.

This clone was detected only once. The chain recombines TRBV6-5 with TRBJ1-2, with D perhaps TRBD1 (6 bases). The CDR3 runs 14 residues. V lost 6 bases and J 6 bases, leaving 17 bases between the germline ends. Germline V gives CDR1 MNHEY, CDR2 SVGAGI. CDR3 residues: CASRPRGFENGYTF. CDR3 coding DNA: TGTGCCAGCAGACCTAGGGGGTTTGAGAATGGCTACACCTTC.

The V gene is TRBV9, the J gene TRBJ2-7; weak D call: TRBD1 (7 bases). CDR3 length: 14 residues. Germline V gene lookup returns CDR1 SGDLS and CDR2 YYNGEE. The ends were cut back, 4 bases at V and 3 bases at J, with 14 bases in the middle. The CDR3 DNA is TGTGCCAGCAGCCCGGGGGACAGCAACTACGAGCAGTACTTC. Translated: CASSPGDSNYEQYF.

The CDR3 reads CASSLFGQGETQYF. In DNA, the CDR3 is TGTGCCAGCAGCTTATTCGGACAGGGAGAGACCCAGTACTTC. V and J are TRBV7-2 and TRBJ2-5, with 8 bases aligning to TRBD1. The CDR3 runs to 14 residues. Trimming removed 2 bases from V and 4 bases from J; junction bases left unmatched: 3. The germline V gene encodes CDR1 SGHTA and CDR2 FQGNSA. The whole variable domain, remainder taken from reference TRBV7-2 and TRBJ2-5, is GAGVSQSPSNKVTEKGKDVELRCDPISGHTALYWYRQSLGQGLEFLIYFQGNSAPDKSGLPSDRFSAERTGGSVSTLTIQRTQQEDSAVYLCASSLFGQGETQYFGPGTRLLVL.

The chain couples TRBV30 to TRBJ1-3; D is possibly TRBD1 (6 bases). V lost 1 base to trimming and J lost 0 bases, with 10 bases between them. CDR3 length: 15 residues. Germline loops: CDR1 GTSNPN, CDR2 SVGIG (reference sequence). The CDR3 nucleotides read TGTGCCTGGAGTGCCGGACAGTCCTCTGGAAACACCATATATTTT. It specifies CAWSAGQSSGNTIYF.

J is TRBJ2-1 and V is TRBV28; D is perhaps TRBD1 (6 bases). Trimming took 8 bases from V and 2 from J, leaving 13 bases between them. CDR1 and CDR2 from the germline V gene are MDHEN and SYDVKM. The CDR3 is 14 amino acids. DNA of the CDR3: TGTGCCAGCGGCTTCAGGGGACCCTACAATGAGCAGTTCTTC. The encoded protein is CASGFRGPYNEQFF.

The CDR3 is CASRATGAGELFF. DNA of the CDR3: TGTGCCAGCAGGGCGACAGGGGCCGGGGAGCTGTTTTTT. The gene calls are TRBV7-9 and TRBJ2-2; 8 bases are shared with TRBD1. The CDR3 is 13 amino acids. Germline V gene data show CDR1 as SEHNR and CDR2 as FQNEAQ (reference sequence). J lost 6 bases, V lost 6 bases, and 3 bases had no gene match.

Details on this clone: Its ends do not fully match the called genes, so a read error is possible. The chain employs TRBV3-1 (or the pseudogene TRBV3-2) and TRBJ1-6; D might be TRBD1 (5 bases). This CDR3 contains 16 residues. Per germline, CDR1 LGHDT and CDR2 YNNKEL (reference sequence). DNA of the CDR3: TGTGCCAGCATCCAAAAGAGACCAGGGTATCGGTCACCCCTCCACTTT. It encodes CASIQKRPGYRSPLHF.

This chain links TRBV9 with TRBJ1-5, with a tentative D call TRBD1 (5 bases). Germline CDR1 SGDLS, CDR2 YYNGEE. V lost 4 bases to trimming and J lost 4 bases, with 15 bases between them. The CDR3 is made up of 15 amino acids. The CDR3 sequence is CASSLGLGRNQPQHF. The CDR3 DNA reads as TGTGCCAGCAGCCTAGGGCTGGGGCGGAATCAGCCCCAGCATTTT.

The rearrangement links TRBV19 to TRBJ1-2; D unresolved. This CDR3 is 14 amino acids long. Per germline, CDR1 LNHDA and CDR2 SQIVND (reference sequence). Trimming removed 1 base from V and 4 bases from J, with 10 bases in between. The CDR3 here is CASSIAFGSYGYTF. CDR3 DNA sequence: TGTGCCAGTAGTATAGCTTTCGGTAGCTATGGCTACACCTTC.

The chain is built from TRBV3-1 (or the pseudogene TRBV3-2) and TRBJ1-4, with D perhaps matching TRBD1 (5 bases). Per germline, CDR1 LGHDT and CDR2 YNNKEL (reference sequence). V shed 3 bases and J shed 8 bases, with 13 bases lying between them. The CDR3 extends over 14 amino acids. This CDR3 is CASSHLWGQEKLFF. Here the CDR3 DNA reads TGTGCCAGCAGCCATCTATGGGGCCAAGAAAAACTGTTTTTT.

This sequence joins TRBV3-1 (or the pseudogene TRBV3-2) and TRBJ2-1, with TRBD1 identical over 8 bases. V dropped 8 bases and J dropped 7; count of bases not matched to a gene: 10. The CDR3 runs 14 residues. Per germline, CDR1 LGHDT and CDR2 YNNKEL (reference sequence). The CDR3 nucleotides are TGTGCCAGCCGATCCCGTGACAGGGGTAATGAGCAGTTCTTC. Translated, it gives CASRSRDRGNEQFF.

The chain combines TRBV28 with TRBJ1-1; D uncertain. V lost 5 bases to trimming and J lost 3 bases, with 13 bases between them. The CDR3 consists of 14 residues. The germline V gene encodes CDR1 MDHEN and CDR2 SYDVKM. The CDR3 protein is CASSLGFGDTEAFF. As DNA, the CDR3 is TGTGCCAGCAGTCTAGGGTTCGGGGACACTGAAGCTTTCTTT.

This clone was recorded only once. The chain carries TRBV12-3 or TRBV12-4 and TRBJ1-2, with a weak D call TRBD1 (6 bases). The CDR3 sequence is 12 residues long. With 10 bases removed from V and 3 bases from J, the gap between germline ends came to 12 bases. The CDR3 protein is CATSRGDYGYTF. CDR3 nucleotide sequence: TGTGCCACCTCCAGGGGAGACTATGGCTACACCTTC.

V is TRBV19 and J is TRBJ2-1; 10 bases fit TRBD2. Germline values: CDR1 LNHDA, CDR2 SQIVND (reference sequence). The CDR3 length is 15 residues. Trimming removed 3 bases from V and 3 bases from J; junction bases left unmatched: 2. CDR3 in DNA: TGTGCCAGTAGTATTCTAGCGGGGGACTACAATGAGCAGTTCTTC. It codes for CASSILAGDYNEQFF.

The chain joins TRBV30 to TRBJ2-1; no clear D gene. The CDR3 is made up of 14 amino acids. Between the trimmed V and J ends, which lost 2 bases and 4 bases, there was a span of 12 bases. Germline assignment: CDR1 GTSNPN and CDR2 SVGIG (reference sequence). The CDR3 nucleotides are TGTGCCTGGAGTCTGACGGGTCTATACAATGAGCAGTTCTTC. Amino acid sequence: CAWSLTGLYNEQFF. The full variable domain, its missing parts supplied by reference TRBV30 and TRBJ2-1, is SQTIHQWPATLVQPVGSPLSLECTVEGTSNPNLYWYRQAAGRGLQLLFYSVGIGQISSEVPQNLSASRPQDRQFILSSKKLLLSDSGFYLCAWSLTGLYNEQFFGPGTRLTVL.

The rearrangement joins TRBV6-2 or TRBV6-3 to TRBJ2-7, with a possible D match to TRBD1 (6 bases). The V and J ends lost 4 bases and 2 bases respectively, with 18 bases between them. The CDR3 is 16 amino acids. Germline V gene sequence: CDR1 MNHEY, CDR2 SVGEGT. As DNA, the CDR3 is TGTGCCAGCAGTTTCAACCCAGGACAGATAACCTACGAGCAGTACTTC. This translates into CASSFNPGQITYEQYF.

Notes on this clone: Different DNA sequences within this sample yield the same CDR3. This chain links TRBV10-3 with TRBJ2-2; 9 bases are shared with TRBD1. V dropped 4 bases and J dropped 1; count of bases not matched to a gene: 4. Germline values: CDR1 ENHRY, CDR2 SYGVKD. The CDR3 contains 16 residues. DNA of the CDR3: TGTGCCATCAGTGGACCGGGACAGGGGAACACCGGGGAGCTGTTTTTT. The encoded protein is CAISGPGQGNTGELFF.

The chain employs TRBV7-3 and TRBJ2-1; TRBD1 agrees at 10 bases. In germline, CDR1 is SGHTA, CDR2 FQGTGA. Trimming took 6 bases from V and 8 from J; bases not matched to a gene: 10. CDR3 length: 15 residues. This chain's CDR3 is CASSLGQGFFYEQFF. The CDR3 DNA reads TGTGCCAGCAGTTTGGGACAGGGGTTCTTCTATGAGCAGTTCTTC.

The rearrangement links TRBV25-1 to TRBJ2-7; 10 bases line up with TRBD2. The CDR3 is 16 amino acids. Unmatched junction bases numbered 7, after V lost 4 bases and J lost 1 base. Per germline, CDR1 MGHDK and CDR2 SYGVNS. The CDR3 DNA reads as TGTGCCAGCAGTGCCCCGAATAGCGGGGGGTCCTACGAGCAGTACTTC. Translation gives CASSAPNSGGSYEQYF.

J is TRBJ1-1 and V is TRBV20-1; D remains ambiguous. Germline lookup yields CDR1 DFQATT and CDR2 SNEGSKA (reference sequence). CDR3 size: 11 residues. V was cut by 6 bases and J by 3 bases, with 8 bases left in between. The CDR3 loop is CSANRDTEAFF. The CDR3 DNA reads TGCAGTGCGAACAGAGACACTGAAGCTTTCTTT.

The chain recombines TRBV27 with TRBJ1-5, with TRBD1 matching 7 bases. Germline V gives CDR1 MNHEY, CDR2 SMNVEV (reference sequence). Germline trimming cut 4 bases from V and 3 bases from J; bases unmatched to any gene: 9. This CDR3 has 16 residues. CDR3 region: CASSSKYDRVNQPQHF. CDR3 in DNA: TGTGCCAGCAGTTCCAAATACGACAGGGTCAATCAGCCCCAGCATTTT.